The 27 T cell receptor beta chains presented below share a single source sample, sequenced in a study of blood T cell repertoires in COVID-19. The assay was immunoSEQ multiplex PCR, and TCRdb's table has in-frame clones only and misses some. The data contain 110,000 to 150,000 clones, over 75% of them singletons. Sequencing was performed on peripheral blood. These receptors came from a human donor in a cohort sampled during active COVID-19.

This rearrangement joins TRBV28 to TRBJ2-7; TRBD1 is a possible D gene (6 bases). Trimming removed 6 bases at V and 1 base at J, with 10 bases between. CDR1 is MDHEN and CDR2 is SYDVKM in the germline V gene. The CDR3 is 13 amino acids. The CDR3 is CASRQTGSYEQYF. The CDR3 DNA reads as TGTGCCAGCAGGCAGACAGGATCCTACGAGCAGTACTTC.

The chain employs TRBV18 and TRBJ1-5; D uncertain. Between the trimmed V and J ends, which lost 2 bases and 4 bases, there was a span of 12 bases. Germline CDR1 and CDR2: KGHSH and LQKENI. CDR3 length: 15 residues. The chain's CDR3 is CASSPNTAKNQPQHF. Written as DNA, the CDR3 is TGTGCCAGCTCACCAAATACAGCAAAAAATCAGCCCCAGCATTTT.

J is TRBJ1-2 and V is TRBV18, with D hard to call. The CDR3 loop spans 15 amino acids. V lost 3 bases to trimming and J lost 2 bases, with 13 bases between them. Germline values: CDR1 KGHSH, CDR2 LQKENI. The CDR3 here is CASSPNFGLNYGYTF. DNA for the CDR3: TGTGCCAGCTCACCTAACTTCGGACTCAACTATGGCTACACCTTC.

Only a few counts were recorded for this clone. This chain connects TRBV11-2 to TRBJ1-3; TRBD1 might be the D (5 bases). The CDR3 runs to 16 residues. The V and J ends lost 4 bases and 2 bases respectively, with 15 bases between them. Germline assignment: CDR1 SGHAT and CDR2 FQNNGV. The CDR3 nucleotides are TGTGCCAGCAGCTCGAATGCGCAGGGAACTGGAAACACCATATATTTT. It translates to CASSSNAQGTGNTIYF.

This clone was recorded once. The rearrangement links TRBV11-2 to TRBJ2-7; 11 bases fit TRBD2. With 3 bases clipped from V and 6 bases from J, the junction kept 4 bases outside the gene matches. Germline V gives CDR1 SGHAT, CDR2 FQNNGV. The length of the CDR3 is 14 residues. CDR3 protein: CASSFSGRAGEQYF. For the CDR3, the DNA is TGTGCCAGCAGCTTTAGCGGGAGGGCCGGCGAGCAGTACTTC.

CDR3 amino acids: CASSPRQALEAFF. The CDR3 DNA reads TGTGCCAGCAGTCCCCGACAGGCCCTTGAAGCTTTCTTT. This chain joins TRBV27 and TRBJ1-1; TRBD1 might be the D (6 bases). V lost 5 bases, J lost 7 bases, and 14 bases lay in between. The length of the CDR3 is 13 residues. CDR1 MNHEY and CDR2 SMNVEV come from the germline V gene (reference sequence).

The genes are TRBV7-3 and TRBJ1-3; the D gene is possibly TRBD1 (5 bases). Trimming removed 4 bases from V and 1 base from J, with 11 bases in between. Germline lookup yields CDR1 SGHTA and CDR2 FQGTGA. This CDR3 is built from 15 residues. This CDR3 is CASSSSGSSGNTIYF. The DNA for the CDR3 is TGTGCCAGCAGCTCGTCAGGGTCTTCTGGAAACACCATATATTTT. The variable domain in full, with the rest retrieved from reference TRBV7-3 and TRBJ1-3, is GAGVSQTPSNKVTEKGKYVELRCDPISGHTALYWYRQSLGQGPEFLIYFQGTGAADDSGLPNDRFFAVRPEGSVSTLKIQRTERGDSAVYLCASSSSGSSGNTIYFGEGSWLTVV.

The genes are TRBV2 and TRBJ2-4, with 8 bases aligning to TRBD1. V dropped 8 bases and J dropped 7; count of bases not matched to a gene: 16. Germline V CDR1 and CDR2: SNHLY, FYNNEI. CDR3 length: 16 residues. The CDR3: CASGKGTGGFDNIQYF. CDR3 DNA sequence: TGTGCCAGCGGCAAGGGTACAGGGGGTTTCGATAACATTCAGTACTTC.

The chain links TRBV29-1 to TRBJ2-4, with D possibly being TRBD1 (6 bases). Trimming pared 1 base from V and 10 bases from J, leaving 8 bases between. The CDR3 covers 11 residues. Germline V gives CDR1 SQVTM, CDR2 ANQGSEA. The CDR3 loop reads CSVEGGGIQYF. The CDR3 DNA reads TGCAGCGTTGAAGGAGGGGGAATTCAGTACTTC.

This clone was seen once. The CDR3 coding sequence is TGTGCCAGCAACCTAGCGGGAAACACCGGGGAGCTGTTTTTT. Protein product: CASNLAGNTGELFF. This chain connects TRBV6-5 to TRBJ2-2; 9 bases line up with TRBD2. V lost 7 bases to trimming and J lost 2 bases; unmatched junction nucleotides: 2. CDR3 length equals 14 residues. Germline CDR1 MNHEY, CDR2 SVGAGI.

The V and J genes are TRBV19 and TRBJ1-5; D possibly corresponds to TRBD1 (5 bases). The CDR3 consists of 19 residues. Trimming took off 6 bases at V and 0 bases at J, with 24 bases between the two ends. Germline assignment: CDR1 LNHDA and CDR2 SQIVND (reference sequence). CDR3 DNA sequence: TGTGCCAGTAGCGTACCGGTACAGGTTTTAGGGGATAGCAATCAGCCCCAGCATTTT. The encoded protein is CASSVPVQVLGDSNQPQHF.

The chain joins TRBV29-1 to TRBJ2-5; 9 bases align to TRBD1. This CDR3 comprises 13 residues. V shed 3 bases and J 5 bases; nucleotides not matched to a gene: 4. CDR1 and CDR2 from the germline V gene are SQVTM and ANQGSEA. The CDR3 reads CSVDGTGLETQYF. Here the CDR3 DNA reads TGCAGCGTTGACGGGACAGGGCTGGAGACCCAGTACTTC. The variable domain in full, with the rest retrieved from reference TRBV29-1 and TRBJ2-5, is SAVISQKPSRDICQRGTSLTIQCQVDSQVTMMFWYRQQPGQSLTLIATANQGSEATYESGFVIDKFPISRPNLTFSTLTVSNMSPEDSSIYLCSVDGTGLETQYFGPGTRLLVL.

In this sample, this clone turned up once. This chain connects TRBV23-1 to TRBJ1-6; tentatively, D is TRBD1 (5 bases). TRBV23-1 is assigned to the ORF class and has an uncertain function. The CDR3 spans 16 residues. The V end was cut by 8 bases, the J end by 7 bases, with 21 bases between. The DNA of the CDR3 is TGCGCCAGCCGTTCCCGTGGTGGAGGGGTCAATTCACCCCTCCACTTT. Translation gives CASRSRGGGVNSPLHF.

This clone appeared a few times. The chain is built from TRBV6-2 or TRBV6-3 and TRBJ2-1; D is undetermined. This CDR3 comprises 14 residues. Trimming shortened V by 7 bases and J by 4 bases, and 14 bases separated the two germline ends. From germline, CDR1 is MNHEY and CDR2 SVGEGT. CDR3: CASTPSYGYNEQFF. Here the CDR3 DNA reads TGTGCCAGCACCCCCAGTTACGGGTACAATGAGCAGTTCTTC.

V gene TRBV11-3 combines with J gene TRBJ2-7; a weak D match, TRBD2 (5 bases). Germline V gene data show CDR1 as SGHNT and CDR2 as YENEEA. The CDR3 consists of 14 residues. Trimming took 0 bases from V and 6 from J, leaving 12 bases between them. DNA for the CDR3: TGTGCCAGCAGCTTAGATGCAAGCGCGGGCGAGCAGTACTTC. Its protein product is CASSLDASAGEQYF.

There are a few counts of this clone. The chain has TRBV5-1 and TRBJ2-1, with 11 bases fitting TRBD2. Germline V gene sequence: CDR1 SGHRS, CDR2 YFSETQ. This CDR3 comprises 17 residues. V trimming: 0 bases; J trimming: 8 bases; junction bases outside the gene matches: 10. The CDR3 region has the DNA TGCGCCAGCAGCTTGGGGCTAGCGGGAGGCCAGAGCGATGAGCAGTTCTTC. Its translation: CASSLGLAGGQSDEQFF. The full variable domain, its missing parts supplied by reference TRBV5-1 and TRBJ2-1, is KAGVTQTPRYLIKTRGQQVTLSCSPISGHRSVSWYQQTPGQGLQFLFEYFSETQRNKGNFPGRFSGRQFSNSRSEMNVSTLELGDSALYLCASSLGLAGGQSDEQFFGPGTRLTVL.

The genes are TRBV5-1 and TRBJ2-3; the D gene is possibly TRBD2 (5 bases). CDR1 and CDR2 from the germline V gene are SGHRS and YFSETQ. CDR3 length: 14 residues. Trimming removed 0 bases at V and 1 base at J, with 6 bases between. The CDR3 region is CASSLDSGTDTQYF. DNA for the CDR3: TGCGCCAGCAGCTTGGATAGCGGCACAGATACGCAGTATTTT. The variable domain in full, completed from reference TRBV5-1 and TRBJ2-3, reads KAGVTQTPRYLIKTRGQQVTLSCSPISGHRSVSWYQQTPGQGLQFLFEYFSETQRNKGNFPGRFSGRQFSNSRSEMNVSTLELGDSALYLCASSLDSGTDTQYFGPGTRLTVL.

The V gene is TRBV6-5, the J gene TRBJ1-3, with 9 bases identical to TRBD1. From germline, CDR1 is MNHEY and CDR2 SVGAGI. V lost 7 bases, J lost 2 bases, and 3 bases stayed unmatched. The CDR3 is made up of 14 amino acids. The CDR3 sequence is CASTDRGAGNTIYF. The CDR3 bases are TGTGCCAGCACAGACAGGGGGGCTGGAAACACCATATATTTT.

The V gene is TRBV6-5, the J gene TRBJ2-1; D gene unclear. CDR1 and CDR2 (germline): MNHEY, SVGAGI. This CDR3 is 11 amino acids long. The germline V and J ends were trimmed by 11 bases and 2 bases, with 7 bases remaining between them. The CDR3 region has the DNA TGTGCCCTTCGCGCCTACAATGAGCAGTTCTTC. Translated: CALRAYNEQFF.

This rearrangement joins TRBV7-8 to TRBJ1-5; D perhaps matches TRBD1 (5 bases). This CDR3 has 15 residues. V lost 3 bases, J lost 3 bases, and 12 bases lay in between. Germline CDR1 SGHVS, CDR2 FQNEAQ. CDR3 in amino acids: CASSLTQGFNQPQHF. DNA of the CDR3: TGTGCCAGCAGCTTGACCCAGGGATTCAATCAGCCCCAGCATTTT.

The chain carries TRBV18 and TRBJ2-5, with D perhaps matching TRBD1 (7 bases). The CDR3 has 13 amino acids. CDR1 is KGHSH and CDR2 is LQKENI in the germline V gene. The V and J ends lost 5 bases and 5 bases respectively, with 12 bases between them. The DNA of the CDR3 is TGTGCCAGCTCATCTCAGGGGGGTGAGACCCAGTACTTC. It specifies CASSSQGGETQYF.

The CDR3 is CASSSTGTSDGDTQYF. The CDR3 coding sequence is TGTGCCAGCTCATCGACTGGGACTAGCGATGGAGATACGCAGTATTTT. The chain has TRBV18 and TRBJ2-3; TRBD2 matches 10 bases. CDR1 and CDR2 from the germline V gene are KGHSH and LQKENI. V lost 5 bases to trimming and J lost 5 bases; unmatched junction nucleotides: 10. The CDR3 extends over 16 amino acids.

The chain has TRBV7-9 and TRBJ1-4; a possible D gene is TRBD1 (6 bases). Trimming removed 2 bases at V and 8 bases at J, with 15 bases between. This CDR3 region has 15 residues. Germline V gene lookup returns CDR1 SEHNR and CDR2 FQNEAQ (reference sequence). The CDR3 bases are TGTGCCAGCAGCTTAACTGGGGGGGCTGAAGAAAAACTGTTTTTT. It translates to CASSLTGGAEEKLFF.

The V and J genes are TRBV9 and TRBJ2-7, with TRBD1 matching over 11 bases. The CDR3 spans 15 residues. The junction had 6 bases not matched to a gene; V was cut back by 6 bases and J by 1 base. Germline CDR1 is SGDLS and CDR2 is YYNGEE. CDR3 sequence: CASTPGQGVSYEQYF. CDR3 bases: TGTGCCAGCACCCCGGGACAGGGGGTATCCTACGAGCAGTACTTC. The full variable domain, completed using reference TRBV9 and TRBJ2-7, is DSGVTQTPKHLITATGQRVTLRCSPRSGDLSVYWYQQSLDQGLQFLIQYYNGEERAKGNILERFSAQQFPDLHSELNLSSLELGDSALYFCASTPGQGVSYEQYFGPGTRLTVT.

The chain joins TRBV5-1 to TRBJ2-7; 8 bases are shared with TRBD1. In germline, CDR1 is SGHRS, CDR2 YFSETQ. The CDR3 is 15 amino acids. The trim removed 0 bases at V and 5 bases at J, leaving 7 bases unmatched. The CDR3 loop is CASSLVGDRSNEQYF. CDR3 DNA sequence: TGCGCCAGCAGCTTGGTGGGGGACAGGAGCAACGAGCAGTACTTC.

The chain recombines TRBV4-1 with TRBJ2-3; D uncertain. The germline V and J ends were trimmed by 0 bases and 0 bases, with 13 bases remaining between them. This CDR3 comprises 17 residues. Germline values: CDR1 MGHRA, CDR2 YSYEKL. CDR3 sequence: CASSQEGSLPSTDTQYF. The CDR3 nucleotides read TGCGCCAGCAGCCAAGAGGGTAGCCTCCCGAGCACAGATACGCAGTATTTT.

The chain recombines TRBV6-6 with TRBJ2-3; TRBD2 agrees at 8 bases. The germline V gene encodes CDR1 MNHNY and CDR2 SVGAGI (reference sequence). V shed 0 bases, J shed 4 bases, and the junction held 3 bases outside the gene matches. The CDR3 runs to 15 residues. For the CDR3, the DNA is TGTGCCAGCAGTTACTCGCCGGGAGGGGCAGATACGCAGTATTTT. It specifies CASSYSPGGADTQYF.